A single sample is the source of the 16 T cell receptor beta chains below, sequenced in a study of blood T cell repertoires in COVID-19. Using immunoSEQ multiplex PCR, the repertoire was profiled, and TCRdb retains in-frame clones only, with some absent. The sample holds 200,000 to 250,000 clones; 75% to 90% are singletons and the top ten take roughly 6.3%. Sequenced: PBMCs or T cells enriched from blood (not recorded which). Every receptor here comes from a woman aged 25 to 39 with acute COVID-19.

CDR3 amino acids: CSTSGRGPQETQYF. DNA for the CDR3: TGCAGCACCTCGGGCAGGGGGCCCCAAGAGACCCAGTACTTC. V and J are TRBV29-1 and TRBJ2-5; 8 nucleotides match TRBD1. CDR1 and CDR2 from the germline V gene are SQVTM and ANQGSEA. V was clipped by 8 bases and J by 1 base; unmatched bases: 9. The CDR3 spans 14 residues.

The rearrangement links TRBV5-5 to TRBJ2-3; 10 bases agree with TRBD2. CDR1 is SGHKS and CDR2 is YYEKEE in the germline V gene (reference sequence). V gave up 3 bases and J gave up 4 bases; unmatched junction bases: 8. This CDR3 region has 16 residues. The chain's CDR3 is CASSSTSGMNPDTQYF. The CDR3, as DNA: TGTGCCAGCAGCTCTACTAGCGGGATGAATCCAGATACGCAGTATTTT.

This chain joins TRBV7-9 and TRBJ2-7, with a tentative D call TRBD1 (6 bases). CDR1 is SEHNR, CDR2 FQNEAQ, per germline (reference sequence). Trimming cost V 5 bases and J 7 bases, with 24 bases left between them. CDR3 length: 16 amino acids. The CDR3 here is CASSSTDGQQSVEQYF. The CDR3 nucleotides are TGTGCCAGCAGCAGCACTGACGGACAGCAGTCCGTGGAGCAGTACTTC.

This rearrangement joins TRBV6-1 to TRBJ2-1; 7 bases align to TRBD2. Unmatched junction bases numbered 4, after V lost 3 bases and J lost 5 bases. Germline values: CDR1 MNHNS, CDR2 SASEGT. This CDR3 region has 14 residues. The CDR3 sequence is CASSDRDYDNEQFF. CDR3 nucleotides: TGTGCCAGCAGTGACCGGGACTACGACAATGAGCAGTTCTTC.

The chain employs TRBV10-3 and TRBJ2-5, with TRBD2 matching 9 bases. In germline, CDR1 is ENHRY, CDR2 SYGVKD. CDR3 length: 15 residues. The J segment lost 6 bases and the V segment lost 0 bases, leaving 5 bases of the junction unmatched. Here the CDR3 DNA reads TGTGCCATCAGTGAGTCACAGCGGGGGGCTAAGACCCAGTACTTC. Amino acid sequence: CAISESQRGAKTQYF.

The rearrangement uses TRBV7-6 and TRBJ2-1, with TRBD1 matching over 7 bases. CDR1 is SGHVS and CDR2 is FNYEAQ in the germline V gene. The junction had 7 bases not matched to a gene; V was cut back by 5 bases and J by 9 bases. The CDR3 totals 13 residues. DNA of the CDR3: TGTGCCAGCAGCCGACTACAGGGGATTGAGCAGTTCTTC. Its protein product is CASSRLQGIEQFF.

CDR3 nucleotide sequence: TGTGCCAGTAGGAGAAAGGGGTATGAAAAACTGTTTTTT. Amino acids: CASRRKGYEKLFF. The V call is TRBV19, the J call TRBJ1-4, with D perhaps TRBD1 (5 bases). This CDR3 has 13 residues. The germline V gene has CDR1 LNHDA and CDR2 SQIVND (reference sequence). V lost 6 bases and J 6 bases, leaving 11 bases between the germline ends.

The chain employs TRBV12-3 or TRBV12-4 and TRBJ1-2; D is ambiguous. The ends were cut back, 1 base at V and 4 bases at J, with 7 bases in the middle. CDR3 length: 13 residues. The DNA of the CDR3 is TGTGCCAGCAGTTTAGGCGTCGGCTATGGCTACACCTTC. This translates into CASSLGVGYGYTF.

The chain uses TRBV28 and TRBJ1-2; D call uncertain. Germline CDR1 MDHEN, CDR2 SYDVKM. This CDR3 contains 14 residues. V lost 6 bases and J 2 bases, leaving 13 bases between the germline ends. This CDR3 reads CASRLRTLNYGYTF. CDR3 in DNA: TGTGCCAGCAGACTACGCACGTTAAACTATGGCTACACCTTC.

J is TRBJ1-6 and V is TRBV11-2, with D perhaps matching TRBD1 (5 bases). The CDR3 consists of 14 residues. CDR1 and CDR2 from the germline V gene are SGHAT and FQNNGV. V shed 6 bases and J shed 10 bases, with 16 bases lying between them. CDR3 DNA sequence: TGTGCCAGCAGAAAACCGGGACTTATATCACCCCTCCACTTT. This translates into CASRKPGLISPLHF.

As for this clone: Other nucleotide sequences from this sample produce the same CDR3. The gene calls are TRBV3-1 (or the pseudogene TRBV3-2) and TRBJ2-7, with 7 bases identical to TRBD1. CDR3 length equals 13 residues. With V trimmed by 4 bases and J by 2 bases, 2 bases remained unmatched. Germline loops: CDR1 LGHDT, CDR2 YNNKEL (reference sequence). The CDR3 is CASSRQGTYEQYF. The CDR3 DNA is TGTGCCAGCAGCCGACAGGGAACCTACGAGCAGTACTTC.

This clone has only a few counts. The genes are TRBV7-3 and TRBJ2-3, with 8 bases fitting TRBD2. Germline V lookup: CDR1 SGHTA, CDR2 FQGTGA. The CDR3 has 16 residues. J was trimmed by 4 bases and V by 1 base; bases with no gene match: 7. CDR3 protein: CASSLIAAGVSDTQYF. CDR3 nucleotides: TGTGCCAGCAGCTTAATTGCAGCGGGAGTTTCAGATACGCAGTATTTT.

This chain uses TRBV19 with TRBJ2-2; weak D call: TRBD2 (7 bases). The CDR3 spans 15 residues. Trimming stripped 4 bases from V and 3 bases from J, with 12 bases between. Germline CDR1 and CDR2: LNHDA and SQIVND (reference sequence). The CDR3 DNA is TGTGCCAGTAGTACCACCGGGGGGCACACCGGGGAGCTGTTTTTT. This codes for CASSTTGGHTGELFF. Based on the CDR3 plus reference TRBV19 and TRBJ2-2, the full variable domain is DGGITQSPKYLFRKEGQNVTLSCEQNLNHDAMYWYRQDPGQGLRLIYYSQIVNDFQKGDIAEGYSVSREKKESFPLTVTSAQKNPTAFYLCASSTTGGHTGELFFGEGSRLTVL.

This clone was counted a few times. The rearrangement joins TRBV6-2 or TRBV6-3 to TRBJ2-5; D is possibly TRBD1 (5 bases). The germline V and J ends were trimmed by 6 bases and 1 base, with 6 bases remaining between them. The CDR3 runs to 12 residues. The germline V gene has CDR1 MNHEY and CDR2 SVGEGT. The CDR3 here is CASSDSQETQYF. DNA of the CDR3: TGTGCCAGCAGCGACAGCCAAGAGACCCAGTACTTC.

The CDR3 DNA is TGCAGTGCTAGTGGGGGCGCGAACACCGGGGAGCTGTTTTTT. Translated: CSASGGANTGELFF. The chain joins TRBV20-1 to TRBJ2-2, with D perhaps TRBD1 (6 bases). CDR3 length: 14 amino acids. The germline CDR1 and CDR2 sequences are DFQATT and SNEGSKA (reference sequence). V was clipped by 3 bases and J by 0 bases, with 8 bases between them.

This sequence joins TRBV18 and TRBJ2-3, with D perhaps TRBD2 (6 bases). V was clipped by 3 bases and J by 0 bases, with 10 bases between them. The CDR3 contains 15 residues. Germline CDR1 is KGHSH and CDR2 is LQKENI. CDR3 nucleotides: TGTGCCAGCTCACCCTTAAGCGGGAGCACAGATACGCAGTATTTT. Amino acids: CASSPLSGSTDTQYF.